This T cell receptor beta chain was sequenced for a study of blood T cell repertoires in COVID-19 (dated by TCRdb to 2020 to 2022). General notes on the study: Collaborator samples came from the United States, Italy and Spain and covered acute and convalescent phases of COVID-19. The prospective study material was composed of cDNA or gDNA derived from T cells, B-cell-depleted T cells, or PBMCs. The dataset comprised deeply sampled blood TCRbeta repertoires from subjects exposed to, actively infected with, or recovered from COVID-19. The repertoires were released in a freely available public database meant as a resource for research on the immune response to SARS-CoV-2. The samples were drawn from two sources: the first 160 participants of the ongoing ImmuneRACE study, and fewer than 1,500 subjects contributed by 6 global collaborators. Sample metadata almost always included a de-identified subject ID, COVID-19 status, age in years and sex. Where HLA class I and class II types were available, the types were taken from metadata supplied by the sample provider, not from assay-based typing. Broader findings and caveats from the paper: How much clinical and demographic metadata was included differed by source and by participant, and the metadata was provided uncurated.

TCRbeta CDR3 regions were amplified from genomic DNA by means of the immunoSEQ Assay, a bias-controlled multiplex PCR. In the paper's pipeline: The number of nucleated cells in each sample was estimated by amplification of reference gene primers within the assay. To quantify the absolute abundance of each unique TCRbeta CDR3 rearrangement, sequence reads were collapsed and filtered. Productive Simpson clonality was computed per sample as the square root of Simpson's diversity index over productive rearrangements. Sourced from immuneACCESS, this table was stored by TCRdb with only in-frame sequences that have V and J called. A share of the clones is absent; for the studies checked, an unresolved V gene accounts for under half, and the remainder has no known explanation. V and J calls and clone size come straight from that table; D and trimming were deduced from the DNA. The sample records 280,000 or so clones, roughly 80% of which are singletons. 7.5% to 10% of the sample lies in the top ten.

Comments on this clone: Its antigen remains undetermined. Nothing much larger sits one base from this clone, and base qualities are not available.

A second Seattle source provided samples from volunteer blood donors who had recovered from COVID-19. Each collaborating institution followed its own protocols to collect whole blood in K2EDTA tubes. For TCRbeta analysis, collaborators shipped samples in one of three forms: frozen whole blood, isolated PBMCs, or DNA extracted from either of those sample types. V was cut back by 5 bases and J by 4 bases, leaving a gap of 36 bases between them. As encoded in the germline V gene, CDR1 is MDHEN while CDR2 is SYDVKM. From cysteine to phenylalanine, the CDR3 is 22 amino acids long. Only the CDR3 DNA stays, 66 bases, in frame from base 1.

Rearrangement joined TRBV28 to TRBJ2-1, with TRBD1 tentatively as D gene (5 bases match). Sequenced sample: peripheral blood. This TCR was sampled from a woman between 45 and 65 years old who had recovered from COVID-19. The nucleotide sequence reads as follows: TGTGCCAGCAGTCTTTGGGGCGACAGATTCTCCCCACCTATGGGTATATACAATGAGCAGTTCTTC. This yields the protein CASSLWGDRFSPPMGIYNEQFF.